This entry describes one T cell receptor beta chain. Germline loops: CDR1 ENHRY, CDR2 SYGVKD. This CDR3 has 13 amino acids. The ends were cut back, 7 bases at V and 5 bases at J, with 14 bases in the middle. This specimen belongs to a study of shared clonotypes between healthy human individuals. Replicate PCRs run on sorted subsets employed about 220 ng DNA, approximately 30,000 T cell genomes. TCRdb's table, derived via immunoSEQ multiplex PCR, lists solely in-frame clones and lacks some. The sample shows over a million clones, approximately 96% of them seen only once. This chain uses TRBV10-3 with TRBJ1-1, with a possible D match to TRBD1 (5 bases). Sequencing used naive CD4+ T cells sorted from blood. This sample's subset: CD45RA+ positively selected. The sequence was obtained from a man aged 25-40 years in good health. The CDR3 nucleotides are TGTGCCATCAAAGGCGCCCGGGGGACTGAAGCTTTCTTT. It codes for CAIKGARGTEAFF.